A single sample is the source of the 13 T cell receptor beta chains below, sequenced in a study of cytotoxic CD8 clonotypes in ibrutinib-treated CLL. TCRdb keeps only in-frame clones here, not all; method: immunoSEQ multiplex PCR. The repertoire consists of roughly 330,000 clones, with about 64% occurring once and the leading ten covering approximately 6%. Sample: PBMCs, taken after 36 months of ibrutinib treatment. The receptors derive from a human donor with chronic lymphocytic leukemia.

This clone came up once. This chain links TRBV13 with TRBJ2-7, with TRBD2 as a possible D gene (5 bases). This CDR3 contains 13 residues. The germline gives CDR1 PRHDT, CDR2 FYEKMQ (reference sequence). V lost 3 bases and J 7 bases, leaving 13 bases between the germline ends. CDR3 in DNA: TGTGCCAGCAGCTTTTCTCCTTCGGGAGAGCAGTACTTC. This translates into CASSFSPSGEQYF.

The CDR3 region is CASSYGLAEQYF. DNA for the CDR3: TGTGCCAGCAGCTACGGTCTTGCCGAGCAGTACTTC. The rearrangement uses TRBV5-6 and TRBJ2-7, with unresolved D. Trimming took off 3 bases at V and 6 bases at J, with 10 bases between the two ends. The CDR3 is made up of 12 amino acids. The V gene's germline CDR1 is SGHDT and CDR2 YYEEEE.

The rearrangement links TRBV7-9 to TRBJ1-1; D might be TRBD1 (5 bases). The CDR3 sequence is 14 residues long. Germline assignment: CDR1 SEHNR and CDR2 FQNEAQ (reference sequence). V was pared by 1 base and J by 3 bases, with 9 bases between. The CDR3 nucleotides are TGTGCCAGCAGCTTAGTCGGGGGGGACACTGAAGCTTTCTTT. Its translation is CASSLVGGDTEAFF.

The chain couples TRBV4-1 to TRBJ2-2; 9 bases match TRBD1. V lost 4 bases, J lost 1 base, and 10 bases stayed unmatched. The CDR3 extends over 18 amino acids. The germline V gene encodes CDR1 MGHRA and CDR2 YSYEKL. The CDR3, as DNA: TGCGCCAGCAGCCGCTTGGACAGGGGCCCCCGGAACACCGGGGAGCTGTTTTTT. Its protein product is CASSRLDRGPRNTGELFF.

The chain uses TRBV2 and TRBJ2-2; D uncertain. The V and J ends lost 8 bases and 4 bases respectively, with 11 bases between them. The CDR3 contains 13 residues. Germline CDR1 SNHLY, CDR2 FYNNEI. CDR3 loop: CASEIEATGELFF. Here the CDR3 DNA reads TGTGCCAGCGAGATTGAGGCCACCGGGGAGCTGTTTTTT.

This CDR3 reads CATIQGFEAFF. The CDR3 DNA sequence: TGTGCCACTATACAGGGTTTCGAAGCTTTCTTT. The chain uses TRBV2 and TRBJ1-1, with D possibly matching TRBD1 (6 bases). The germline V and J ends were trimmed by 10 bases and 8 bases, with 14 bases remaining between them. Germline V gives CDR1 SNHLY, CDR2 FYNNEI. CDR3 length: 11 amino acids.

In this sample, this clone turned up once. This chain connects TRBV27 to TRBJ2-3, with D possibly TRBD2 on 6 matching bases. Germline CDR1 reads MNHEY; CDR2 reads SMNVEV (reference sequence). The V end was cut by 4 bases, the J end by 2 bases, with 10 bases between. The CDR3 totals 14 residues. The CDR3 DNA reads as TGTGCCAGCAGTTGGCGGGGCCTCACAGATACGCAGTATTTT. Its translation: CASSWRGLTDTQYF.

The rearrangement uses TRBV12-5 and TRBJ2-7; no clear D. CDR3 size: 13 residues. V was clipped by 6 bases and J by 2 bases, with 11 bases between them. Germline V CDR1 and CDR2: LGHNT, FRNRAP. In DNA form, the CDR3 reads TGTGCTAGTGGGGACCCTATACCCTACGAGCAGTACTTC. Its translation: CASGDPIPYEQYF.

The chain joins TRBV27 to TRBJ2-3, with 15 bases aligning to TRBD2. CDR3 size: 18 residues. In germline, CDR1 is MNHEY, CDR2 SMNVEV (reference sequence). Trimming at V came to 4 bases and at J to 4 bases, leaving 9 bases not matched to a gene. DNA of the CDR3: TGTGCCAGCAGTTCCCCCCGGACTAGCGGGGGGGCCGCAGATACGCAGTATTTT. The encoded protein is CASSSPRTSGGAADTQYF.

A few counts support this clone. The chain combines TRBV18 with TRBJ2-2; no clear D. V was cut by 3 bases and J by 5 bases, with 4 bases left in between. This CDR3 region has 12 residues. Germline V lookup: CDR1 KGHSH, CDR2 LQKENI. The CDR3 sequence: CASSPWTGELFF. CDR3 DNA sequence: TGTGCCAGCTCACCCTGGACCGGGGAGCTGTTTTTT. The whole variable domain, filled in from reference TRBV18 and TRBJ2-2, reads NAGVMQNPRHLVRRRGQEARLRCSPMKGHSHVYWYRQLPEEGLKFMVYLQKENIIDESGMPKERFSAEFPKEGPSILRIQQVVRGDSAAYFCASSPWTGELFFGEGSRLTVL.

This sequence joins TRBV6-1 and TRBJ2-7; D unresolved. Trimming pared 3 bases from V and 3 bases from J, leaving 9 bases between. The CDR3 is 13 amino acids. The germline gives CDR1 MNHNS, CDR2 SASEGT. The chain's CDR3 is CASSDLGFYEQYF. The DNA of the CDR3 is TGTGCCAGCAGTGACCTGGGTTTCTACGAGCAGTACTTC.

The rearrangement links TRBV7-9 to TRBJ2-1, with no clear D. Germline values: CDR1 SEHNR, CDR2 FQNEAQ (reference sequence). The V end was cut by 1 base, the J end by 3 bases, with 7 bases between. The CDR3 sequence is 14 residues long. The CDR3 nucleotides are TGTGCCAGCAGCTTAGATACAGACTACAATGAGCAGTTCTTC. Amino acid sequence: CASSLDTDYNEQFF.

This clone was detected only a few times. The rearrangement joins TRBV27 to TRBJ2-1; D is unclear. The CDR3 contains 15 residues. V was trimmed by 10 bases and J by 7 bases, leaving 23 bases between them. Looked up from germline, CDR1 is MNHEY and CDR2 is SMNVEV (reference sequence). CDR3 DNA: TGTGCCATCCGTCGAGCAGTTGGTGTGGTTAATGAGCAGTTCTTC. Translated: CAIRRAVGVVNEQFF.